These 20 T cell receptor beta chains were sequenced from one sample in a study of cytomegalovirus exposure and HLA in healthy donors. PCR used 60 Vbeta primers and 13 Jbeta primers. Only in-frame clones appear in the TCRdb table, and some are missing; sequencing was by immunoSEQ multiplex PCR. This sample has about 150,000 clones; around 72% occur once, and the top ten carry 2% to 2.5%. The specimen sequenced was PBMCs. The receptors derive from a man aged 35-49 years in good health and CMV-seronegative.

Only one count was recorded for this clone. The CDR3 DNA reads TGCGCCAGCAGTCTGGCCCAGGGGACAGTGAGCACAGATACGCAGTATTTT. It encodes CASSLAQGTVSTDTQYF. The V call is TRBV5-1, the J call TRBJ2-3; 7 bases map to TRBD1. V lost 5 bases to trimming and J lost 0 bases; unmatched junction nucleotides: 12. Germline V gives CDR1 SGHRS, CDR2 YFSETQ. This CDR3 comprises 17 residues.

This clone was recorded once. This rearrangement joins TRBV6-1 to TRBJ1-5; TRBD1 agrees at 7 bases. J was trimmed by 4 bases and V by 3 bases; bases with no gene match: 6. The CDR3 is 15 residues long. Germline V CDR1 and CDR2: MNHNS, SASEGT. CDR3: CASSETGWENQPQHF. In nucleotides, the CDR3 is TGTGCCAGCAGTGAGACAGGGTGGGAAAATCAGCCCCAGCATTTT.

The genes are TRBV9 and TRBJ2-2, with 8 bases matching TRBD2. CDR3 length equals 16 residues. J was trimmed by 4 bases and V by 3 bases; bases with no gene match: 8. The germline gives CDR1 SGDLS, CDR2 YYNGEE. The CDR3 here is CASSGTTSEITGELFF. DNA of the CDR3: TGTGCCAGCAGCGGAACGACTAGCGAAATCACCGGGGAGCTGTTTTTT.

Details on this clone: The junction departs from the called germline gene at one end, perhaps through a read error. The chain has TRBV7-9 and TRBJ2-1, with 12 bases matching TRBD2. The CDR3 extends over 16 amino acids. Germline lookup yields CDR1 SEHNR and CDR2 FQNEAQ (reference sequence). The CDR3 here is CSSSLIGLAGFYEQFF. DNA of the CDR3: TGTTCCAGCAGCCTAATAGGACTAGCGGGGTTCTATGAGCAGTTCTTC.

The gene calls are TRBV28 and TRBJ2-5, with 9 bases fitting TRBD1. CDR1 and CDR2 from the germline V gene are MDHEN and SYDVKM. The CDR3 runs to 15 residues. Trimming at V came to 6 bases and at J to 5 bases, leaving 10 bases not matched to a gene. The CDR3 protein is CASRPYRGLRETQYF. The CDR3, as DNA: TGTGCCAGCAGACCATACAGGGGGCTGCGGGAGACCCAGTACTTC.

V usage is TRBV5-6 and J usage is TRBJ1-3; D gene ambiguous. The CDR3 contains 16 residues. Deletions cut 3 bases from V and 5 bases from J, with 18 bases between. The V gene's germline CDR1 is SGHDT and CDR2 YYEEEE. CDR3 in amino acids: CASSSPTGTDRNTIYF. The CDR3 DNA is TGTGCCAGCAGCTCACCAACTGGAACAGATCGAAACACCATATATTTT.

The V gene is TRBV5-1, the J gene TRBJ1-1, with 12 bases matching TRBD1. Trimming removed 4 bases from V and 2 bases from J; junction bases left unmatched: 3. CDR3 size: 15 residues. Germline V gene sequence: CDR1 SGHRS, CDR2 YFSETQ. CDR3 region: CASSRDRGQNTEAFF. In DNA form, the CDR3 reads TGCGCCAGCAGCCGGGACAGGGGGCAAAACACTGAAGCTTTCTTT.

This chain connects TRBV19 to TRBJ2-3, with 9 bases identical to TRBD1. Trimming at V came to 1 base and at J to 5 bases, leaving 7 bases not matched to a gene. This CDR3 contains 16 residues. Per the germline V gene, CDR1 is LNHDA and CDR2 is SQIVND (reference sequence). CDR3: CASSIGSGQGKDTQYF. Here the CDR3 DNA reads TGTGCCAGTAGTATAGGTTCTGGACAGGGGAAAGATACGCAGTATTTT.

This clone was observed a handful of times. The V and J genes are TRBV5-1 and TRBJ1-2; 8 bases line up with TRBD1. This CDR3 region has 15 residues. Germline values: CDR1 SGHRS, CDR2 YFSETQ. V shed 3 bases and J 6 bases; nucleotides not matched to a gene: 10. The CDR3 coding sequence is TGCGCCAGCAGCTCCTCGGACAGGGTTTGGCATGGCTACACCTTC. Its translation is CASSSSDRVWHGYTF.

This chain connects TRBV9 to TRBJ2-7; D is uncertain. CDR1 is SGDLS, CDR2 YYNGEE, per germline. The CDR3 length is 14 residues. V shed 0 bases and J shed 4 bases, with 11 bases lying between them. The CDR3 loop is CASSVGGSPYEQYF. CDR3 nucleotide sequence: TGTGCCAGCAGCGTAGGAGGCAGCCCATACGAGCAGTACTTC.

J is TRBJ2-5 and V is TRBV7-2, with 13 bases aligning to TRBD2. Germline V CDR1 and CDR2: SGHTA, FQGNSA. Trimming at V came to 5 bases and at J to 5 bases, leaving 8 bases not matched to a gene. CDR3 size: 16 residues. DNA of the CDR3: TGTGCCAGCAGCATAGTACTAGCGGGAGGGGAGGAGACCCAGTACTTC. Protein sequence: CASSIVLAGGEETQYF. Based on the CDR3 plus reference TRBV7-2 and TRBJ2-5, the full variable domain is GAGVSQSPSNKVTEKGKDVELRCDPISGHTALYWYRQSLGQGLEFLIYFQGNSAPDKSGLPSDRFSAERTGGSVSTLTIQRTQQEDSAVYLCASSIVLAGGEETQYFGPGTRLLVL.

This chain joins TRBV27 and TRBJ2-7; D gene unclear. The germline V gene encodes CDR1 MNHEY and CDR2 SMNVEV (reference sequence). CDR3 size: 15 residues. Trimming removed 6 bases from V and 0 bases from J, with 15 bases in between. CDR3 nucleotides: TGTGCCAGCAGCCTCTTCGGGTTTAGCTCCTACGAGCAGTACTTC. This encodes CASSLFGFSSYEQYF.

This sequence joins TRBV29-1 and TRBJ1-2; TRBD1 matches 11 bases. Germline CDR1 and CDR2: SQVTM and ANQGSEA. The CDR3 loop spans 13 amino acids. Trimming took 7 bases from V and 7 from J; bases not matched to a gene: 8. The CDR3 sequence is CSGKADRGLGYTF. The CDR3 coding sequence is TGCAGCGGCAAAGCGGACAGGGGGCTTGGCTACACCTTC.

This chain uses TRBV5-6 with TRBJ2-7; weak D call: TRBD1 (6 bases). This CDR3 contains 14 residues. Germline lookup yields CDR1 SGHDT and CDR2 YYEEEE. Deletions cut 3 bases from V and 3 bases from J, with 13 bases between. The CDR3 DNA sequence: TGTGCCAGCAGCTCCGGGACACTGAACTACGAGCAGTACTTC. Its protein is CASSSGTLNYEQYF. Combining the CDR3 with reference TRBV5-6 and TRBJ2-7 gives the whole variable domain DAGVTQSPTHLIKTRGQQVTLRCSPKSGHDTVSWYQQALGQGPQFIFQYYEEEERQRGNFPDRFSGHQFPNYSSELNVNALLLGDSALYLCASSSGTLNYEQYFGPGTRLTVT.

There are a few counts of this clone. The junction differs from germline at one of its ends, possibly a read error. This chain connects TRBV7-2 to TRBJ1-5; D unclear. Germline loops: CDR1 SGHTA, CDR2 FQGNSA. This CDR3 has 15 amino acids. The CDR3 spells CASSLAGGGNQPQNF. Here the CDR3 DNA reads TGTGCCAGCAGCTTAGCGGGAGGTGGCAATCAGCCCCAGAATTTT.

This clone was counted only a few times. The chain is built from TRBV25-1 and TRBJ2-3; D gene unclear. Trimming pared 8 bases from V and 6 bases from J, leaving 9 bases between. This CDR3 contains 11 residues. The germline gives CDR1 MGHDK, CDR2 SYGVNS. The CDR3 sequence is CASWSRDTQYF. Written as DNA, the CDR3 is TGTGCCAGCTGGAGTCGGGATACGCAGTATTTT.

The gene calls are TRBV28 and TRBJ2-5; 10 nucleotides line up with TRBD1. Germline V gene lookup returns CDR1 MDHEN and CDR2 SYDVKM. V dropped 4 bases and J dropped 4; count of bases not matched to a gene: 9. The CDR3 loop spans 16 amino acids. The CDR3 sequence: CASSSVGTGDRETQYF. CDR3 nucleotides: TGTGCCAGCAGTTCCGTCGGGACAGGGGATCGAGAGACCCAGTACTTC.

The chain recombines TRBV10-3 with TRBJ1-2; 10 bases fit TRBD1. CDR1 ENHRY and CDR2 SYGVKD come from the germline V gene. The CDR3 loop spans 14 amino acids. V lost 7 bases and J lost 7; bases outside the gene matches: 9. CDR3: CAINGDRGQSGYTF. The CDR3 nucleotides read TGTGCCATCAACGGAGACAGGGGGCAGTCTGGCTACACCTTC.

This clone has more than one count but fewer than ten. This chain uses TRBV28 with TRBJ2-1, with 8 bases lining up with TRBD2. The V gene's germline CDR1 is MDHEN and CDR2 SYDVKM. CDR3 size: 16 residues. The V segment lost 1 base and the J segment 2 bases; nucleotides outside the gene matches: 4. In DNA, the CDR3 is TGTGCCAGCAGTTTATCGGCGGGGGGTCCCTACAATGAGCAGTTCTTC. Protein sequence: CASSLSAGGPYNEQFF.

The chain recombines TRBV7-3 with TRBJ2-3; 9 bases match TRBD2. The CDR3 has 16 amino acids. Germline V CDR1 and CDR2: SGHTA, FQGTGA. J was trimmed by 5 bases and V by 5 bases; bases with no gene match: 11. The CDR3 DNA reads TGTGCCAGCAGCCCCATGGGCGGGGGGGCCAGAGATACGCAGTATTTT. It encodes CASSPMGGGARDTQYF. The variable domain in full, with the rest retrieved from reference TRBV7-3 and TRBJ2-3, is GAGVSQTPSNKVTEKGKYVELRCDPISGHTALYWYRQSLGQGPEFLIYFQGTGAADDSGLPNDRFFAVRPEGSVSTLKIQRTERGDSAVYLCASSPMGGGARDTQYFGPGTRLTVL.